This TCR beta chain emerged from a study of blood T cell repertoires in COVID-19. Study summary: Material from acute and convalescent COVID-19 was sourced from the United States, Italy and Spain. PBMCs, B-cell-depleted T cells, or T cells provided the cDNA or gDNA that made up the material.

Clones were read by immunoSEQ multiplex PCR, and TCRdb kept only the in-frame ones, dropping some. The sample yields over 200,000 clones, 80% to 90% seen once. With V trimmed by 6 bases and J by 6 bases, 11 bases remained unmatched. The CDR3 length is 14 residues. Germline V gene data show CDR1 as ENHRY and CDR2 as SYGVKD. The chain employs TRBV10-3 and TRBJ2-7, with 7 bases that match TRBD1. Material for sequencing was peripheral blood. The sequence derives from a woman aged 80 or older with active or convalescent COVID-19. The CDR3: CAISQDRVTGEQYF. CDR3 in DNA: TGTGCCATCAGCCAAGACAGGGTTACGGGCGAGCAGTACTTC.